This TCR beta chain was recorded in a study of T cell responses to AZD1222 COVID-19 vaccine. Germline CDR1 KGHDR, CDR2 SFDVKD. The J segment lost 9 bases and the V segment lost 10 bases, leaving 10 bases of the junction unmatched. This CDR3 region has 14 residues. The table came from immunoSEQ multiplex PCR; TCRdb's copy has only in-frame clones and leaves some out. The table has around 130,000 clones, approximately 85% seen once. The sequenced sample was peripheral blood, obtained on day 0 of AZD1222 vaccination. The TCR originated in an adult in good health. The chain joins TRBV24-1 to TRBJ2-1; TRBD2 agrees at 11 bases. The chain's CDR3 is CATAGTSGTAEQFF. In DNA form, the CDR3 reads TGTGCCACTGCCGGGACTAGCGGAACGGCTGAGCAGTTCTTC.